This T cell receptor beta chain stems from a study of shared clonotypes between healthy human individuals. Study outcomes and limitations: Memory subsets generally showed smaller estimated richness than naive subsets did. Across four donors, naive CD4 shared roughly 5%, naive CD8 around 4%, memory CD4 approximately 2.5%, memory CD8 about 0.4%. Depth was large, yet rarefaction showed that sorted-subset sequencing was incomplete.

V dropped 3 bases and J dropped 6 bases, with 9 bases sitting between them. This CDR3 region has 12 residues. Germline CDR1 is MNHEY and CDR2 is SMNVEV (reference sequence). As for this clone: Its antigen remains unidentified. Other DNA sequences in this specimen translate into the identical CDR3.

The assay was immunoSEQ multiplex PCR, and TCRdb's table has in-frame clones only and misses some. The sample comprises approximately 2,000,000 clones, 90% to 95% of which are singletons, and more than 1.5% rests with the top ten. Positive CCR7 selection of CD45RO-negative cells yielded the naive CD8 cells, and terminally differentiated effector memory CD45RA+ cells were excluded. Sequencing was done on a sample of naive CD8+ T cells from PBMCs. The chain couples TRBV27 to TRBJ2-7, with D possibly called TRBD1 or TRBD2 (5 bases each). The sequence was obtained from a man aged 18-30 years in good health. Some clones in this sample may be carry-over from other donors' samples. The CDR3 DNA is TGTGCCAGCAGTTTTTCTGGGGGCGAGCAGTACTTC. It encodes CASSFSGGEQYF.